The 8 T cell receptor beta chains below were found in one sample sequenced in a study of human T cells and chemical hapten exposure. TCRdb passed the RACE reads through MiXCR, listing each CDR3 protein once. The data hold under 120,000 distinct CDR3 sequences, with approximately 10% observed a single time. Time point reported: patch test 1, 2 weeks after DPC sensitization. Treatment defined: therapeutic diphenylcyclopropenone sensitization with weekly scalp DPC. The source was whole blood, collected in connection with sensitization to the hapten diphenylcyclopropenone (DPC). The source of these receptors is a woman in her 40s with alopecia areata. Some clones in this sample may be carry-over from other donors' samples.

The chain couples TRBV7-6 to TRBJ2-1, with 7 bases lining up with TRBD1. J gave up 2 bases and V 3 bases, and 4 bases lay outside the gene matches. The CDR3 sequence is 15 residues long. The germline V gene encodes CDR1 SGHVS and CDR2 FNYEAQ. The CDR3 sequence: CASSFTGAPYNEQFF. The CDR3 coding sequence is TGTGCCAGCAGCTTCACAGGGGCACCCTACAATGAGCAGTTCTTC.

This clonotype has only a few counts. The genes are TRBV7-6 and TRBJ1-1, with 12 bases aligning to TRBD1. Germline lookup yields CDR1 SGHVS and CDR2 FNYEAQ. The CDR3 covers 18 residues. Germline trimming cut 1 base from V and 5 bases from J; bases unmatched to any gene: 11. The CDR3 DNA reads TGTGCCAGCAGCTTAGTTGTCGGGACAGGGGGCTTAGGGACTGAAGCTTTCTTT. Translating it yields CASSLVVGTGGLGTEAFF. Full variable domain (remainder filled in from reference TRBV7-6 and TRBJ1-1): GAGVSQSPRYKVTKRGQDVALRCDPISGHVSLYWYRQALGQGPEFLTYFNYEAQQDKSGLPNDRFSAERPEGSISTLTIQRTEQRDSAMYRCASSLVVGTGGLGTEAFFGQGTRLTVV.

This clonotype was counted only a few times. The genes are TRBV11-2 and TRBJ2-2; D ambiguous. Trimming took 7 bases from V and 3 from J, leaving 12 bases between them. The length of the CDR3 is 14 residues. Germline V gene sequence: CDR1 SGHAT, CDR2 FQNNGV. CDR3 protein: CASKTDGYTGELFF. The CDR3 DNA sequence: TGTGCCAGCAAAACGGACGGATACACCGGGGAGCTGTTTTTT.

Ten or more counts support this clonotype. The rearrangement joins TRBV6-6 to TRBJ1-3, with D tentatively TRBD1 (6 bases). Germline CDR1 is MNHNY and CDR2 is SVGAGI (reference sequence). V lost 5 bases and J lost 2, with 13 bases in between. There are 15 residues in the CDR3. The CDR3 is CASSLGNRAGNTIYF. The CDR3 coding sequence is TGTGCCAGCAGTCTTGGCAACAGGGCTGGAAACACCATATATTTT.

This clonotype occurred many times. This sequence joins TRBV14 and TRBJ2-2; tentative D call: TRBD2 (5 bases). CDR3 length: 14 amino acids. Looked up from germline, CDR1 is SGHDN and CDR2 is FVKESK. With 5 bases removed from V and 3 bases from J, the gap between germline ends came to 10 bases. CDR3: CASSRTGYTGELFF. In DNA form, the CDR3 reads TGTGCCAGCAGCAGGACTGGTTACACCGGGGAGCTGTTTTTT. Looking up the rest from reference TRBV14 and TRBJ2-2 gives the full variable domain: EAGVTQFPSHSVIEKGQTVTLRCDPISGHDNLYWYRRVMGKEIKFLLHFVKESKQDESGMPNNRFLAERTGGTYSTLKVQPAELEDSGVYFCASSRTGYTGELFFGEGSRLTVL.

The CDR3 bases are TGTGCCATCAGTGAGTCGGGGGACAGCTACGAGCAGTACTTC. Residues: CAISESGDSYEQYF. The J gene is TRBJ2-7, the V gene TRBV10-3; 7 nucleotides line up with TRBD1. V shed 0 bases and J 3 bases; nucleotides not matched to a gene: 2. The CDR3 totals 14 residues. Germline assignment: CDR1 ENHRY and CDR2 SYGVKD.

Many counts were recorded for this clonotype. The chain combines TRBV12-3 or TRBV12-4 with TRBJ1-5; 8 bases map to TRBD1. Trimming took 5 bases from V and 2 from J; bases not matched to a gene: 5. The CDR3 length is 15 residues. CDR3 nucleotide sequence: TGTGCCAGCAGTCCAACAGGGGGTGGCAATCAGCCCCAGCATTTT. Protein sequence: CASSPTGGGNQPQHF.

This chain connects TRBV25-1 to TRBJ1-1, with 8 nucleotides matching TRBD1. The CDR3 contains 13 residues. The ends lost 4 bases at V and 3 bases at J; junction bases unmatched: 1. In germline, CDR1 is MGHDK, CDR2 SYGVNS. The CDR3 nucleotides read TGTGCCAGCAGTGGGACAGGGTACACTGAAGCTTTCTTT. Translated, it gives CASSGTGYTEAFF.